This T cell receptor (beta chain) was recorded in a study of T cell repertoires in cytomegalovirus infection. Looking at the study overall: Both recently identified HLA-C-restricted and well-studied HLA-B-restricted CMV epitopes were used in the study. Both CMV infection and a matching HLA type were indicated by public TCR beta signatures. Study-wide results and caveats: The ex vivo response showed dominance by HLA-C-restricted CMV-specific TCR beta clonotypes. The study identified carriers of CMV plus the relevant HLA from cumulative public TCR beta family frequency.

TCRdb recomputed calls from the reads with MiXCR, one row per CDR3 protein. The sample contains approximately 260,000 distinct CDR3 sequences, approximately 22% of which appear only once. Unmatched junction bases numbered 12, after V lost 5 bases and J lost 7 bases. Germline V CDR1 and CDR2: DFQATT, SNEGSKA (reference sequence). This CDR3 comprises 16 residues. Worth noting for this clonotype: Its target is not known.

Source: cultured PBMCs, taken from culture after CMV antigen stimulation. The sequence came from a human donor in good health (CMV status not recorded). Some clones in this sample may be carry-over from other donors' samples. The chain uses TRBV20-1 and TRBJ2-1; TRBD2 matches 12 bases. The CDR3 protein is CSAQSSGRAQGNEQFF. The CDR3 DNA reads as TGCAGTGCTCAATCTAGCGGGAGGGCCCAAGGAAATGAGCAGTTCTTC.